The rows below give T cell receptor beta chains drawn from one sample of a study of technical replicates of blood from four donors. Libraries were prepared by immunoSEQ multiplex PCR; TCRdb keeps only in-frame clonotypes and omits some of them. Here the sample spans about 88,000 clones, 85% to 95% being singletons. The specimen was T cells isolated from PBMCs. The source is a human donor in good health. CDR3s include the opening cysteine and the closing phenylalanine or tryptophan. The D gene is left open where the match is weak. Clone size, where shown, is once, few, many, or a class for clones that have expanded.

>.|TRBJ2-5|TRBV7-9|.
CASSSAQGWETQYF
TGTGCCAGCAGCTCAGCTCAGGGCTGGGAGACCCAGTACTTC
>.|TRBJ1-5|TRBV7-9|.
CASTLSETDQPQHF
TGTGCCAGCACCCTATCCGAGACAGATCAGCCCCAGCATTTT
>.|TRBJ1-5|TRBV2|TRBD1
CASSSTGGDNQPQHF
TGTGCCAGCAGTTCTACAGGGGGTGACAATCAGCCCCAGCATTTT
>.|TRBJ2-4|TRBV28|.
CASTLSGGAAKNIQYF
TGTGCCAGCACCCTCAGTGGGGGCGCGGCCAAAAACATTCAGTACTTC
>.|TRBJ1-5|TRBV27|TRBD1
CASSSGTGAVQPQHF
TGTGCCAGCAGCTCCGGGACAGGGGCCGTTCAGCCCCAGCATTTT
>.|TRBJ1-3|TRBV7-6|.
CASSLVGEHKRGTIYF
TGTGCCAGCAGCTTAGTGGGTGAACACAAAAGGGGCACCATATATTTT
>.|TRBJ1-2|TRBV6-4|.
CASSKLRVEGGYTF
TGTGCCAGCAGCAAACTCAGGGTGGAAGGTGGCTACACCTTC
>.|TRBJ2-2|TRBV25-1|.
CASSASRTNTGELFF
TGTGCCAGCAGTGCATCGAGGACGAACACCGGGGAGCTGTTTTTT
>once|TRBJ2-5|TRBV6-5|TRBD1
CASRDRVGTQYF
TGTGCCAGCAGGGACAGGGTCGGGACCCAGTACTTC
>few|TRBJ1-1|TRBV29-1|.
CSVQYPARDSTEAFF
TGCAGCGTACAGTACCCCGCCCGAGACAGCACTGAAGCTTTCTTT
>.|TRBJ1-5|TRBV28|.
CASTSTGPQHF
TGTGCCAGCACCTCCACGGGGCCCCAGCATTTT
>.|TRBJ2-5|TRBV5-1|.
CASSLGFNGRAIQETQYF
TGCGCCAGCAGCTTGGGATTTAACGGCAGGGCTATCCAAGAGACCCAGTACTTC
>once|TRBJ2-7|TRBV7-9|.
CASSLGRVYEQYF
TGTGCCAGCAGCTTAGGTCGGGTCTACGAGCAGTACTTC
>.|TRBJ2-1|TRBV4-1|.
CASSQTGVNNEQFF
TGCGCCAGCAGCCAGACGGGGGTAAACAATGAGCAGTTCTTC
>few|TRBJ1-5|TRBV19|.
CASSVFDTGNQPQHF
TGTGCCAGTAGTGTCTTCGACACGGGCAATCAGCCCCAGCATTTT